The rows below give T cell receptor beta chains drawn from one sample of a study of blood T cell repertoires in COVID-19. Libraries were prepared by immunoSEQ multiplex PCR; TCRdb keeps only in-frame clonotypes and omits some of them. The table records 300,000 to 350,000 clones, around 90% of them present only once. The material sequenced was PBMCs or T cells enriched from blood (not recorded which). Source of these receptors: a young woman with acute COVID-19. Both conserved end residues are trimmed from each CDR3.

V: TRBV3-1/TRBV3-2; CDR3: ASTQGDTEAF
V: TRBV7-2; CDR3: ASSSAGGTGEKLF
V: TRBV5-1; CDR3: ASSLNSGGVGETQY
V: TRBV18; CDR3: ASSPTGGTEAF
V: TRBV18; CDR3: ASSPITLGQGLYEQY
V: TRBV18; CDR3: ASSPTSTYGYT
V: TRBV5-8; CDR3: ASSLNSEVYEQY
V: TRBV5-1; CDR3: ASSLVLRDGSGAF
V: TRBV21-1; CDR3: ASSKARSYQPQH
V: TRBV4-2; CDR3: ASSPPGTGRSPLH
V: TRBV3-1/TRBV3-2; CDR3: ASSPPLAGVETQY
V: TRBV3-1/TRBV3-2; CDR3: ASSQDRGFGNTIY
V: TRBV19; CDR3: ASSLGGAGNTIY
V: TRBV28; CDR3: ASSFPFGQGADGYT
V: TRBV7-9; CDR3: ASSLSKRPGKLF
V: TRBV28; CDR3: ASSLPLMNTEAF
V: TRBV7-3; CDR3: ASSFSGSTDEQF
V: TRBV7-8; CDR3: ASSRTVGYGYT
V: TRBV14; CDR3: ASSQVNQSPQY
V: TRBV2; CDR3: ASQAGREETQY
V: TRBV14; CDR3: ASSQARLAGEDEQY
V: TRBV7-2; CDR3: ASSSAYEQY
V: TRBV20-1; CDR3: SASYFGDVSGNTIY
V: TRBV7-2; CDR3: ASSLAQGGYT
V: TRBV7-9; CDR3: ASSLVGGLAGVPSYEQY
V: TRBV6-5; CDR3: ASSPQPTGNTEAF
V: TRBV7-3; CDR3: ASSRGSRNEQF
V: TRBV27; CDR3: ASSLWSGWDTEAF
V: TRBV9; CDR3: ASSSRSSGNTIY
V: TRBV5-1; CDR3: ASSLTGAGNQPQH
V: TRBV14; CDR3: ASSQFRNTEAF
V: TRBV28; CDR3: ASTKTGRGDGYT
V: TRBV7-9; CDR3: ASSPSWGQGKKGYEQY
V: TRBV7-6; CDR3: ASSLESGTGSQSPLH
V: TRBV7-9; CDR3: ASSPGVAETDEQY